A single sample is the source of the 11 T cell receptor beta chains below, sequenced in a study of T cells in Graves' hyperthyroidism and ophthalmopathy (dated by TCRdb to between 2017 and 2020). The protocol used for the library was multiplex PCR. Sequencer: Illumina HiSeq 2000. TCR beta CDR3 regions were amplified from RNA transcripts. The first round of RT-PCR for the TCR CDR3 was performed with the HTBI primer set and the Qiagen OneStep RT-PCR kit. The public sequencing data were trimmed at Q25 with fastp and processed into clonotypes with MiXCR by TCRdb, which kept only in-frame beta chains. Each entry merges the rows of one CDR3 protein and shows their most common DNA and genes. This sample has around 660,000 distinct CDR3 sequences in its table, and 45% of those were observed once. Roughly 6.5% of the sample is in the top ten clones. Material for sequencing was peripheral blood or thyroid tissue (not recorded which). These TCRs come from an adult man with Graves' disease, either hyperthyroidism or ophthalmopathy (not recorded which).

For this clonotype: Compared with germline, one end of the junction differs, possibly owing to a read error. The chain has TRBV6-1 and TRBJ1-2; D gene uncertain. CDR1 MNHNS and CDR2 SASEGT come from the germline V gene. The CDR3 runs 14 residues. The DNA of the CDR3 is TGTGCCATCAGTTACTCTGAGGGTAATAATGGCTACACCTTC. It codes for CAISYSEGNNGYTF.

This rearrangement joins TRBV11-2 to TRBJ2-5, with D perhaps TRBD2 (5 bases). The CDR3 is made up of 14 amino acids. Germline V gene lookup returns CDR1 SGHAT and CDR2 FQNNGV. CDR3 sequence reads: CASSGGRVEETQYF. CDR3 bases: TGTGCTAGTTCGGGTGGGCGGGTCGAAGAGACCCAGTACTTC. Filled out from reference TRBV11-2 and TRBJ2-5, the complete variable domain reads EAGVAQSPRYKIIEKRQSVAFWCNPISGHATLYWYQQILGQGPKLLIQFQNNGVVDDSQLPKDRFSAERLKGVDSTLKIQPAKLEDSAVYLCASSGGRVEETQYFGPGTRLLVL.

The chain couples TRBV11-1 to TRBJ2-5; D could derive from TRBD1 or TRBD2 (5 bases each). The CDR3 has 14 amino acids. Deletions cut 4 bases from V and 2 bases from J, with 11 bases between. Germline V gene sequence: CDR1 SGHAT, CDR2 FQDESV (reference sequence). CDR3 loop: CASSSLRGQETQYF. CDR3 bases: TGTGCCAGCAGCTCTCTGAGGGGTCAAGAGACCCAGTACTTC.

The genes are TRBV6-1 and TRBJ2-7, with 13 bases lining up with TRBD2. Germline V gene sequence: CDR1 MNHNS, CDR2 SASEGT. The V gene end was trimmed by 4 bases and the J gene end by 6 bases; junction bases not matched to a gene: 12. The CDR3 is 17 residues long. The CDR3 nucleotides read TGTGCCAGCAGTGCCCCTTTTGGACTAGCGGGAGTACGCGAGCAGTACTTC. Residues: CASSAPFGLAGVREQYF.

This clonotype was recorded many times. The chain employs TRBV7-2 and TRBJ1-1; possible D gene TRBD1, 5 bases. From germline, CDR1 is SGHTA and CDR2 FQGNSA. There are 12 residues in the CDR3. V was pared by 6 bases and J by 5 bases, with 10 bases between. The CDR3 bases are TGTGCCAGCAGACCCGGGGGGACTGAAGCTTTCTTT. Its protein product is CASRPGGTEAFF.

This chain joins TRBV2 and TRBJ1-6, with a weak D call TRBD1 (6 bases). This CDR3 region has 16 residues. The germline gives CDR1 SNHLY, CDR2 FYNNEI. The V end lost 1 base, the J end lost 10 bases, and 17 bases lay between the germline ends. The CDR3 loop reads CASSEGGGGPLSPLHF. Written as DNA, the CDR3 is TGTGCCAGCAGTGAAGGTGGGGGGGGGCCTTTATCACCCCTCCACTTT. Based on the CDR3 plus reference TRBV2 and TRBJ1-6, the full variable domain is EPEVTQTPSHQVTQMGQEVILRCVPISNHLYFYWYRQILGQKVEFLVSFYNNEISEKSEIFDDQFSVERPDGSNFTLKIRSTKLEDSAMYFCASSEGGGGPLSPLHFGNGTRLTVT.

This clonotype was observed many times. This chain connects TRBV2 to TRBJ1-6; D is possibly TRBD1 (6 bases). Trimming cost V 5 bases and J 8 bases, with 16 bases left between them. CDR3 size: 15 residues. Germline loops: CDR1 SNHLY, CDR2 FYNNEI. This CDR3 is CASSLQGPYDSPLHF. CDR3 bases: TGTGCCAGCAGTTTACAGGGACCTTATGATTCACCCCTCCACTTT. Using reference TRBV2 and TRBJ1-6 for the parts outside the CDR3, the full variable domain is EPEVTQTPSHQVTQMGQEVILRCVPISNHLYFYWYRQILGQKVEFLVSFYNNEISEKSEIFDDQFSVERPDGSNFTLKIRSTKLEDSAMYFCASSLQGPYDSPLHFGNGTRLTVT.

This clonotype was found once. The chain carries TRBV6-5 and TRBJ1-2; D remains unclear. V lost 5 bases to trimming and J lost 6 bases, with 16 bases between them. This CDR3 comprises 14 residues. Germline CDR1 MNHEY, CDR2 SVGAGI. The CDR3 DNA reads as TGTGCCAGCAGTGAAAAAGCGGACGGCCATGGCTACACCTTC. Protein: CASSEKADGHGYTF.

With regard to this clonotype: One base away lies a much larger clone, so this may be a sequencing read error. V usage is TRBV7-6 and J usage is TRBJ2-5; D assignment may be TRBD1 or TRBD2 (10 bases each). This CDR3 spans 15 amino acids. CDR1 is SGHVS, CDR2 FNYEAQ, per germline. The CDR3 protein is CASSLAGDRGQAQYF. CDR3 in DNA: TGTGCTAGCAGCCTAGCGGGGGACAGGGGCCAGGCCCAGTACTTC.

On this clonotype itself: Being one base from a much bigger clone, this may be a read error. As the CDR3 is not closed by the conserved phenylalanine or tryptophan, this likely results from a read error. The V gene is TRBV29-1, the J gene TRBJ1-1; 9 bases fit TRBD1. V was clipped by 7 bases and J by 6 bases; unmatched bases: 9. CDR3 length: 13 residues. Per the germline V gene, CDR1 is SQVTM and CDR2 is ANQGSEA. The chain's CDR3 is CSGSQGAQAEAFL. CDR3 sequence (DNA): TGCAGCGGGTCACAGGGGGCGCAGGCTGAAGCTTTCCTT.

V gene TRBV6-1 combines with J gene TRBJ1-3, with TRBD1 identical over 7 bases. The CDR3 is 15 residues long. The V segment lost 6 bases and the J segment 4 bases; nucleotides outside the gene matches: 9. CDR1 and CDR2 (germline): MNHNS, SASEGT. CDR3 amino acids: CASSHDRAEGNTIYF. CDR3 nucleotide sequence: TGTGCCAGCAGCCACGACAGGGCAGAAGGAAACACCATATATTTT.